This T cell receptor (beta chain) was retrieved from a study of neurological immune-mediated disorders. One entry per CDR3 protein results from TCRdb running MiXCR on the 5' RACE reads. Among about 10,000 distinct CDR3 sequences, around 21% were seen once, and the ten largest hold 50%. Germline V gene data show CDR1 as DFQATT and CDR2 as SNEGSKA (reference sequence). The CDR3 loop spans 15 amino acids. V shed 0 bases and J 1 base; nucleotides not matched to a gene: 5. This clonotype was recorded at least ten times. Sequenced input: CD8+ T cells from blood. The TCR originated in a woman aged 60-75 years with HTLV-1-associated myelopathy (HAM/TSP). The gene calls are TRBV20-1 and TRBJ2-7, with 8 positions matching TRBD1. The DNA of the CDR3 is TGCAGTGCTAGAGACCGGGACAGGCCATCCTACGAGCAGTACTTC. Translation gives CSARDRDRPSYEQYF.